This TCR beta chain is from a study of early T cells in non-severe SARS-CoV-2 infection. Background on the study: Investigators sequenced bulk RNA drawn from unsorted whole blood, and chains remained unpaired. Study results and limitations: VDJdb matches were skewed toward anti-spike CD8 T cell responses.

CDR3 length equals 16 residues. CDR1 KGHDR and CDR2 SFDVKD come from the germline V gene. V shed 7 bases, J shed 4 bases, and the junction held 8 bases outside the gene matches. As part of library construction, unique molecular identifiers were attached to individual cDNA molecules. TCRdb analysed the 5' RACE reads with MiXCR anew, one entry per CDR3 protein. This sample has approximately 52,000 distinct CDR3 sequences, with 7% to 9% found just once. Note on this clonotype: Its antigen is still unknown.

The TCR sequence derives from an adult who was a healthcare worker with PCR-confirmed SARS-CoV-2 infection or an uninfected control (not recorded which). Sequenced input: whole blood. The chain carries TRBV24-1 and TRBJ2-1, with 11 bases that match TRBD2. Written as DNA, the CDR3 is TGTGCCACCAGCGCCCCTAGCGGGAGGCTGTACAATGAGCAGTTCTTC. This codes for CATSAPSGRLYNEQFF.